These T cell receptor beta chains were read from a single sample in a study of CD8 T cells in Susac syndrome. TCRdb redid the calling of the immunoSEQ multiplex PCR reads with MiXCR, one entry per CDR3 protein. This sample carries 150,000 to 200,000 distinct CDR3 sequences, more than 90% of them seen once, and the ten largest clones take around 0.14%. The sample consisted of CD4+ T cells from PBMCs. Source of these receptors: a human donor in good health. Each CDR3 is given with its conserved first and last residue. The D gene is left open where the match is weak. Not every row has a clone size; where given, it reads once, few, many or a size class.

TRBV6-2/TRBV6-3	-	TRBJ1-5	-	CASSSGLPGQPQHF	TGTGCCAGCAGCTCGGGTCTTCCTGGACAGCCCCAGCATTTT
TRBV4-3	-	TRBJ2-1	once	CASSQEGGRPYNEQFF	TGCGCCAGCAGCCAAGAAGGTGGGCGTCCGTACAATGAGCAGTTCTTC
TRBV4-3	TRBD1	TRBJ1-2	-	CASSQIQGLVGYTF	TGCGCCAGCAGCCAAATACAGGGGCTGGTAGGCTACACCTTC
TRBV20-1	-	TRBJ2-7	-	CSAPLGVASSYEQYF	TGCAGTGCCCCTCTCGGGGTGGCAAGCTCCTACGAGCAGTACTTC
TRBV30	-	TRBJ1-1	-	CAWVGRSNTEAFF	TGTGCCTGGGTCGGGCGATCGAACACTGAAGCTTTCTTT
TRBV29-1	-	TRBJ1-1	-	CSVGTTLEAFF	TGCAGCGTCGGGACAACTTTAGAAGCTTTCTTT
TRBV20-1	TRBD2	TRBJ2-3	-	CSATTRLAKTTDTQYF	TGCAGTGCTACCACCCGACTAGCGAAGACGACAGATACGCAGTATTTT
TRBV9	TRBD1	TRBJ1-1	-	CASSVRTGLNTEAFF	TGTGCCAGCAGCGTGAGGACAGGGCTGAACACTGAAGCTTTCTTT
TRBV15	TRBD1	TRBJ2-7	-	CATSRTSSGQEYF	TGTGCCACCAGCAGGACCTCGAGCGGACAGGAGTACTTC
TRBV7-2	-	TRBJ2-7	few	CASSLVYEQYF	TGTGCCAGCAGCTTAGTCTACGAGCAGTACTTC
TRBV30	-	TRBJ1-2	once	CAWNRGMTYGYTF	TGTGCCTGGAATAGGGGGATGACCTATGGCTACACCTTC
TRBV29-1	-	TRBJ1-4	-	CSASDGATNEKLFF	TGCAGCGCCTCCGATGGCGCGACTAATGAAAAACTGTTTTTT
TRBV7-2	TRBD2	TRBJ2-5	-	CASSWTGSGGQETQYF	TGTGCCAGCAGCTGGACGGGTAGCGGGGGCCAAGAGACCCAGTACTTC
TRBV6-2/TRBV6-3	TRBD2	TRBJ2-7	-	CASTSRGGAYEQYF	TGTGCCAGCACCTCTCGCGGGGGAGCCTACGAGCAGTACTTC
TRBV7-9	-	TRBJ1-1	-	CASSQTRDTEAFF	TGTGCCAGCAGCCAAACAAGGGACACTGAAGCTTTCTTT
TRBV2	TRBD1	TRBJ2-1	-	CASGRTGGRNEQFF	TGTGCCAGCGGCCGGACAGGGGGCAGGAATGAGCAGTTCTTC
TRBV3-1	-	TRBJ1-1	once	CASSQWGQNTEAFF	TGTGCCAGCAGCCAATGGGGACAGAACACTGAAGCTTTCTTT
TRBV6-1	-	TRBJ2-1	-	CASSENAGMNEQFF	TGTGCCAGCAGTGAAAATGCAGGGATGAATGAGCAGTTCTTC
TRBV9	TRBD1	TRBJ2-1	-	CASSRDRGNEQFF	TGTGCCAGCAGCCGGGACAGGGGGAATGAGCAGTTCTTC
TRBV3-1	-	TRBJ2-3	-	CASSRASTGRRAQYF	TGTGCCAGCAGCCGAGCCTCTACAGGGCGCCGCGCGCAGTATTTT
TRBV7-8	TRBD2	TRBJ2-7	-	CASSRTGTSGTSYEQYF	TGTGCCAGCAGCCGTACCGGGACTAGCGGGACCTCCTACGAGCAGTACTTC
TRBV5-1	TRBD2	TRBJ2-2	-	CASSYLAGGPGELFF	TGCGCCAGCAGCTACCTAGCGGGGGGTCCTGGGGAGCTGTTTTTT
TRBV5-6	TRBD2	TRBJ2-1	-	CASSLAGSAGSRNEQFF	TGTGCCAGCAGCTTGGCCGGGTCAGCGGGGTCCCGCAATGAGCAGTTCTTC
TRBV29-1	TRBD2	TRBJ2-7	-	CSVQGTSGGRGTYEQYF	TGCAGCGTCCAGGGGACTAGCGGGGGGAGGGGCACCTACGAGCAGTACTTC
TRBV20-1	TRBD1	TRBJ1-2	-	CSARDPKGAEGADTF	TGCAGTGCTAGAGATCCTAAGGGGGCTGAGGGGGCTGACACCTTC
TRBV29-1	-	TRBJ1-5	-	CGNQPQHF	TGCGGCAATCAGCCCCAGCATTTT
TRBV27	-	TRBJ1-2	once	CASSLSSQSGYGYTF	TGTGCCAGCAGTTTATCGAGCCAGTCCGGCTATGGCTACACCTTC
TRBV5-8	-	TRBJ1-6	-	CASSLASPLHF	TGTGCCAGCAGCTTAGCTTCACCCCTCCACTTT
TRBV29-1	TRBD1	TRBJ2-3	-	CSVVRRTGEGTDTQYF	TGCAGCGTTGTGAGAAGGACAGGGGAAGGCACAGATACGCAGTATTTT
TRBV20-1	-	TRBJ1-2	-	CSAPAGTVYGYTF	TGCAGTGCTCCGGCCGGGACGGTCTATGGCTACACCTTC
TRBV4-3	-	TRBJ2-3	-	CASSREGKLGTDTQYF	TGCGCCAGCAGCCGTGAGGGGAAGCTTGGCACAGATACGCAGTATTTT
TRBV3-1	-	TRBJ1-6	-	CASSPVRVNSPLHF	TGTGCCAGCAGCCCCGTTAGGGTCAATTCACCCCTCCACTTT